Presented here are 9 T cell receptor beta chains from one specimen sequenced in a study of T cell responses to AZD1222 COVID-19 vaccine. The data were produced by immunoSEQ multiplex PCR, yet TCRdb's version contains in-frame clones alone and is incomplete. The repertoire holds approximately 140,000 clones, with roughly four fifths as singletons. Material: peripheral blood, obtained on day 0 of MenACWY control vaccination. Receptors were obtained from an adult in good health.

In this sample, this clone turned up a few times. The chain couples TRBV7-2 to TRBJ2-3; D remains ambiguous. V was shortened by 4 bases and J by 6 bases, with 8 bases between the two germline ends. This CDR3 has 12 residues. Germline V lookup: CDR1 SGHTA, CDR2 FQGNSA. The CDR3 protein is CASSSYGDTQYF. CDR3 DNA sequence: TGTGCCAGCAGCTCATACGGGGATACGCAGTATTTT. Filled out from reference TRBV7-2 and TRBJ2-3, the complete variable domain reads GAGVSQSPSNKVTEKGKDVELRCDPISGHTALYWYRQSLGQGLEFLIYFQGNSAPDKSGLPSDRFSAERTGGSVSTLTIQRTQQEDSAVYLCASSSYGDTQYFGPGTRLTVL.

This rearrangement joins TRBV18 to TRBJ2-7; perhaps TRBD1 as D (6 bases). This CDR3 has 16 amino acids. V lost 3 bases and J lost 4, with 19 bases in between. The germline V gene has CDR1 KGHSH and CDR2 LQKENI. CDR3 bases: TGTGCCAGCTCACCGGAACAGGGCGCGGCTTATTACGAGCAGTACTTC. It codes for CASSPEQGAAYYEQYF.

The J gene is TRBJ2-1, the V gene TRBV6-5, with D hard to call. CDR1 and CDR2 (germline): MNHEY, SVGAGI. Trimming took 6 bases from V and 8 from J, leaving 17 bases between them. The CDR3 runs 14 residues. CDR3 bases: TGTGCCAGCAGATCCTGGACCAATAGGGATGAGCAGTTCTTC. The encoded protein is CASRSWTNRDEQFF.

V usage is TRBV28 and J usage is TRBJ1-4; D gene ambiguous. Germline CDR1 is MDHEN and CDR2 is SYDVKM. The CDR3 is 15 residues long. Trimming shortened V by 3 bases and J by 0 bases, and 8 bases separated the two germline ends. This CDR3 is CASSFGGTTNEKLFF. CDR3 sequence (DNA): TGTGCCAGCAGTTTCGGAGGGACAACTAATGAAAAACTGTTTTTT.

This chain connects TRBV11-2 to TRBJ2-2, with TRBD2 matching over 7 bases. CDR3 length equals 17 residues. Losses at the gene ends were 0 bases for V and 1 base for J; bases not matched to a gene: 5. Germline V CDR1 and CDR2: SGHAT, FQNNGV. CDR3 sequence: CASSLDPAGLNTGELFF. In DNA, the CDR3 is TGTGCCAGCAGCTTAGATCCAGCGGGGCTGAACACCGGGGAGCTGTTTTTT.

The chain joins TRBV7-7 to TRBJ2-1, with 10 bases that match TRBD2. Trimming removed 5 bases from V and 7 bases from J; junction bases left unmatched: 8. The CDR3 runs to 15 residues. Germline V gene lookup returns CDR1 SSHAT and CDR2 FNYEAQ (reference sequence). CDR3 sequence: CASSPERGGGNEQFF. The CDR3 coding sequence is TGTGCCAGCAGCCCCGAGCGGGGGGGTGGGAATGAGCAGTTCTTC.

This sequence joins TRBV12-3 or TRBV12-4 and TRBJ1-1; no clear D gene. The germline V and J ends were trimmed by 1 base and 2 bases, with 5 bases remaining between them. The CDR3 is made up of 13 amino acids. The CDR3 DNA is TGTGCCAGCAGTTTAGGGGCTAACACTGAAGCTTTCTTT. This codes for CASSLGANTEAFF.

In nucleotides, the CDR3 is TGTGCCAGCAGCCCGGACCCGGGGGTCTACAATGAGCAGTTCTTC. It codes for CASSPDPGVYNEQFF. The gene calls are TRBV7-2 and TRBJ2-1, with a tentative D call TRBD2 (6 bases). The CDR3 length is 15 residues. Trimming took off 5 bases at V and 3 bases at J, with 14 bases between the two ends. Germline values: CDR1 SGHTA, CDR2 FQGNSA.

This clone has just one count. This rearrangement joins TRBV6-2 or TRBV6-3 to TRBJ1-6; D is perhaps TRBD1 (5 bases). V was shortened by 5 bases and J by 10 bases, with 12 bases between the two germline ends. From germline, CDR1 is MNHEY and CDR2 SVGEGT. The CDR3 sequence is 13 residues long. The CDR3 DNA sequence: TGTGCCAGCAGTAGGGGTGAGGAATCACCCCTCCACTTT. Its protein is CASSRGEESPLHF.